These 17 T cell receptor beta chains originate from one sample sequenced in a study of CD8 T cells in Susac syndrome. A quantity of roughly 0.5 to 1 ug RNA underwent reverse transcription using random hexamers. TCRdb processed the immunoSEQ multiplex PCR reads anew with MiXCR; each CDR3 protein has one entry. The table has about 180,000 distinct CDR3 sequences, roughly 94% seen once. The sample was CD4+ T cells from PBMCs. The receptors here all came from a human donor with Susac syndrome.

The chain links TRBV20-1 to TRBJ2-7; 7 bases align to TRBD2. The CDR3 is 15 residues long. The V gene's germline CDR1 is DFQATT and CDR2 SNEGSKA (reference sequence). Trimming at V came to 5 bases and at J to 0 bases, leaving 10 bases not matched to a gene. CDR3 nucleotide sequence: TGCAGTGCTCCTTGGCTAGCGGCTAGCTCCTACGAGCAGTACTTC. This codes for CSAPWLAASSYEQYF.

This clonotype was seen once. The V and J genes are TRBV7-8 and TRBJ2-1; 8 bases match TRBD1. The germline V gene has CDR1 SGHVS and CDR2 FQNEAQ. The CDR3 length is 16 residues. J gave up 3 bases and V 0 bases, and 4 bases lay outside the gene matches. In DNA, the CDR3 is TGTGCCAGCAGCTTAGCGCGACAGGGGTTCTACAATGAGCAGTTCTTC. Translation gives CASSLARQGFYNEQFF.

The V gene is TRBV18, the J gene TRBJ1-6, with a weak D call TRBD1 (5 bases). Looked up from germline, CDR1 is KGHSH and CDR2 is LQKENI. This CDR3 contains 15 residues. V lost 5 bases, J lost 9 bases, and 17 bases lay in between. This chain's CDR3 is CASSGDSGVGSPLHF. The DNA of the CDR3 is TGTGCCAGCTCAGGAGACAGCGGGGTAGGTTCACCCCTCCACTTT.

The chain couples TRBV25-1 to TRBJ1-1, with TRBD1 as a possible D gene (6 bases). The CDR3 totals 13 residues. V was trimmed by 8 bases and J by 4 bases, leaving 14 bases between them. Germline assignment: CDR1 MGHDK and CDR2 SYGVNS. CDR3 DNA sequence: TGTGCCAGCTATGACAGGCTGGGCACTGAAGCTTTCTTT. This codes for CASYDRLGTEAFF. The full variable domain, completed using reference TRBV25-1 and TRBJ1-1, is EADIYQTPRYLVIGTGKKITLECSQTMGHDKMYWYQQDPGMELHLIHYSYGVNSTEKGDLSSESTVSRIRTEHFPLTLESARPSHTSQYLCASYDRLGTEAFFGQGTRLTVV.

The chain links TRBV6-1 to TRBJ2-5; D possibly corresponds to TRBD1 (7 bases). Trimming left V 7 bases short and J 5 bases short, with 14 bases between. The CDR3 loop spans 13 amino acids. From germline, CDR1 is MNHNS and CDR2 SASEGT. This CDR3 reads CASIGGGGETQYF. For the CDR3, the DNA is TGTGCCAGCATAGGAGGGGGCGGTGAGACCCAGTACTTC.

This clonotype showed up just once. V and J are TRBV29-1 and TRBJ1-2, with 10 bases aligning to TRBD1. CDR3 length: 11 residues. In germline, CDR1 is SQVTM, CDR2 ANQGSEA. The ends lost 8 bases at V and 8 bases at J; junction bases unmatched: 5. CDR3 nucleotide sequence: TGCAGCTTCGGACAGGGGGACGGCTACACCTTC. It specifies CSFGQGDGYTF. Complete variable domain (other parts from reference TRBV29-1 and TRBJ1-2): SAVISQKPSRDICQRGTSLTIQCQVDSQVTMMFWYRQQPGQSLTLIATANQGSEATYESGFVIDKFPISRPNLTFSTLTVSNMSPEDSSIYLCSFGQGDGYTFGSGTRLTVV.

The V gene is TRBV7-3, the J gene TRBJ2-3; perhaps D is TRBD1 or TRBD2 (5 bases each). Trimming cost V 5 bases and J 3 bases, with 15 bases left between them. Germline CDR1 SGHTA, CDR2 FQGTGA. The CDR3 totals 15 residues. This chain's CDR3 is CASSLRGHRTDTQYF. CDR3 nucleotide sequence: TGTGCCAGCAGCCTCCGGGGCCATCGGACAGATACGCAGTATTTT. Variable domain in full (rest from reference TRBV7-3 and TRBJ2-3): GAGVSQTPSNKVTEKGKYVELRCDPISGHTALYWYRQSLGQGPEFLIYFQGTGAADDSGLPNDRFFAVRPEGSVSTLKIQRTERGDSAVYLCASSLRGHRTDTQYFGPGTRLTVL.

The chain joins TRBV20-1 to TRBJ2-5; 12 positions match TRBD2. V lost 5 bases, J lost 0 bases, and 4 bases stayed unmatched. The germline V gene has CDR1 DFQATT and CDR2 SNEGSKA (reference sequence). The CDR3 is 15 residues long. The CDR3 DNA reads as TGCAGTGCTCTCGGACTAGCGGGGTACCAAGAGACCCAGTACTTC. Translated: CSALGLAGYQETQYF.

CDR3: CASSPQRDTIQPQHF. DNA for the CDR3: TGTGCCAGCTCACCTCAGCGGGACACAATTCAGCCCCAGCATTTT. The chain uses TRBV18 and TRBJ1-5, with a tentative D call TRBD1 (6 bases). The V gene lost 3 bases and the J gene lost 6 bases, with 15 bases spanning the gap. Germline V gives CDR1 KGHSH, CDR2 LQKENI. This CDR3 has 15 residues.

The chain combines TRBV20-1 with TRBJ1-1, with D uncertain. Germline CDR1 and CDR2: DFQATT and SNEGSKA (reference sequence). The CDR3 totals 13 residues. V dropped 1 base and J dropped 7 bases, with 13 bases sitting between them. Here the CDR3 DNA reads TGCAGTGCTAGAGTCGGAACAAAGAATGAAGCTTTCTTT. This sequence encodes CSARVGTKNEAFF.

The genes are TRBV3-1 and TRBJ1-1; no definite D call. Germline V gene sequence: CDR1 LGHDT, CDR2 YNNKEL (reference sequence). The CDR3 sequence is 12 residues long. V was shortened by 3 bases and J by 7 bases, with 9 bases between the two germline ends. This CDR3 is CASSQLGDEAFF. The CDR3 DNA sequence: TGTGCCAGCAGCCAGTTGGGTGATGAAGCTTTCTTT.

This chain joins TRBV12-3 or TRBV12-4 and TRBJ1-5; D uncertain. The CDR3 length is 15 residues. The V end lost 0 bases, the J end lost 7 bases, and 13 bases lay between the germline ends. This chain's CDR3 is CASSLAGAASQPQHF. For the CDR3, the DNA is TGTGCCAGCAGTTTAGCAGGAGCGGCATCACAGCCCCAGCATTTT.

The V call is TRBV20-1, the J call TRBJ1-6; 8 bases are a match to TRBD1. Germline loops: CDR1 DFQATT, CDR2 SNEGSKA (reference sequence). V dropped 5 bases and J dropped 7; count of bases not matched to a gene: 10. There are 15 residues in the CDR3. This CDR3 reads CSASEQGGTNSPLHF. For the CDR3, the DNA is TGCAGTGCTTCCGAACAGGGGGGGACCAATTCACCCCTCCACTTT.

This chain joins TRBV5-6 and TRBJ2-7; D call uncertain. This CDR3 comprises 13 residues. V was shortened by 4 bases and J by 7 bases, with 15 bases between the two germline ends. The germline V gene has CDR1 SGHDT and CDR2 YYEEEE. The CDR3 region is CASSPGRFREQYF. Here the CDR3 DNA reads TGTGCCAGCAGCCCTGGACGGTTTCGGGAGCAGTACTTC.

V usage is TRBV30 and J usage is TRBJ2-3; TRBD2 matches at 7 bases. In germline, CDR1 is GTSNPN, CDR2 SVGIG (reference sequence). V gave up 0 bases and J gave up 3 bases; unmatched junction bases: 9. The CDR3 is made up of 16 amino acids. The CDR3 region has the DNA TGTGCCTGGAGTGTACAGGAGGGACTAAGGACAGATACGCAGTATTTT. This gives the protein CAWSVQEGLRTDTQYF.

V is TRBV3-1 and J is TRBJ2-5, with D perhaps assigned TRBD1 or TRBD2 (6 bases each). CDR1 is LGHDT and CDR2 is YNNKEL in the germline V gene (reference sequence). The CDR3 is 15 residues long. The V end lost 4 bases, the J end lost 4 bases, and 16 bases lay between the germline ends. CDR3 nucleotide sequence: TGTGCCAGCAGCCGGTTAGGGGGGTTAATAGAGACCCAGTACTTC. Translating it yields CASSRLGGLIETQYF.

The chain joins TRBV3-1 to TRBJ2-5; D is uncertain. The V end was cut by 0 bases, the J end by 4 bases, with 15 bases between. CDR1 LGHDT and CDR2 YNNKEL come from the germline V gene (reference sequence). CDR3 size: 16 residues. The CDR3 spells CASSQDILGFGETQYF. In DNA, the CDR3 is TGTGCCAGCAGCCAAGATATTCTAGGGTTCGGAGAGACCCAGTACTTC.